This T cell receptor beta chain originates from a study of T cells in Graves' hyperthyroidism and ophthalmopathy. Overall study: Prior to any treatment, at the point of initial diagnosis, peripheral blood was collected. General observations from the study: The model predicted ophthalmopathy a median about 6.6 months before onset. A model built on 13 V-J features separated ophthalmopathy from stable hyperthyroidism.

RNA transcripts yielded amplified TCR beta CDR3 regions. During a first-round RT-PCR of the TCR CDR3, the HTBI primer set was used. A single record per CDR3 protein comes from TCRdb applying MiXCR to the multiplex PCR reads. The profile covers fewer than 750,000 distinct CDR3 sequences, with more than 12% appearing a single time and around 12% taken by the ten largest. Note on this clonotype: Its cognate antigen is unknown. Possible read error: a much larger clone is one base away.

Around 9.9 ml of fresh peripheral blood supplied the PBMCs. The CDR3 is 15 amino acids. The germline gives CDR1 LNHNV, CDR2 YYDKDF (reference sequence). The clonotype comes from a woman aged 50 to 60 with Graves' ophthalmopathy. This chain connects TRBV15 to TRBJ2-1; 7 nucleotides line up with TRBD2. The sample consisted of blood. Here the CDR3 DNA reads TGTGCCACCAGCAGCGGGGGGAGCTCCTACGATGAGCAGTTCTTC. It yields the protein CATSSGGSSYDEQFF. Using reference TRBV15 and TRBJ2-1 for the parts outside the CDR3, the full variable domain is DAMVIQNPRYQVTQFGKPVTLSCSQTLNHNVMYWYQQKSSQAPKLLFHYYDKDFNNEADTPDNFQSRRPNTSFCFLDIRSPGLGDTAMYLCATSSGGSSYDEQFFGPGTRLTVL.